A single sample is the source of the 10 T cell receptor beta chains below, sequenced in a study of blood T cell repertoires in COVID-19. Clones were sequenced by immunoSEQ multiplex PCR, and TCRdb holds only the in-frame ones, with some missing. The sample carries approximately 100,000 clones, around 90% recorded once. The sample consisted of peripheral blood. These receptors came from a human donor in a cohort sampled during active COVID-19.

The rearrangement joins TRBV27 to TRBJ1-2; D is unresolved. V was pared by 8 bases and J by 2 bases, with 12 bases between. Germline V gene lookup returns CDR1 MNHEY and CDR2 SMNVEV (reference sequence). This CDR3 has 13 residues. This CDR3 reads CASASHANYGYTF. The DNA of the CDR3 is TGTGCCAGCGCCTCCCACGCGAACTATGGCTACACCTTC.

This clone occurred a few times. The chain is built from TRBV30 and TRBJ1-2, with a tentative D call TRBD1 (5 bases). The CDR3 loop spans 11 amino acids. CDR1 GTSNPN and CDR2 SVGIG come from the germline V gene (reference sequence). V shed 2 bases and J shed 6 bases, with 7 bases lying between them. The CDR3 region has the DNA TGTGCCTGGAGTTGGGGCGATGGCTACACCTTC. Encoded protein: CAWSWGDGYTF.

The CDR3 is CASSTGTGRLDTQYF. As DNA, the CDR3 is TGTGCCAGCAGCACCGGGACAGGGAGATTAGATACGCAGTATTTT. The J gene is TRBJ2-3, the V gene TRBV5-4; 9 positions match TRBD1. V was pared by 4 bases and J by 5 bases, with 8 bases of the junction left unmatched. Germline V gene data show CDR1 as SGHNT and CDR2 as YYREEE (reference sequence). CDR3 length: 15 residues.

The count of this clone is one. The chain joins TRBV7-9 to TRBJ2-1; D may be TRBD1 (6 bases). The germline V gene has CDR1 SEHNR and CDR2 FQNEAQ (reference sequence). The CDR3 extends over 15 amino acids. V was cut by 4 bases and J by 1 base, with 11 bases left in between. The CDR3 DNA follows: TGTGCCAGCAGCTACTACAGGGAATCCTACAATGAGCAGTTCTTC. This encodes CASSYYRESYNEQFF. Filled out from reference TRBV7-9 and TRBJ2-1, the complete variable domain reads DTGVSQNPRHKITKRGQNVTFRCDPISEHNRLYWYRQTLGQGPEFLTYFQNEAQLEKSRLLSDRFSAERPKGSFSTLEIQRTEQGDSAMYLCASSYYRESYNEQFFGPGTRLTVL.

The CDR3 DNA reads TGTGCCAGCAGCCAGGACTTCACAGATACGCAGTATTTT. Encoded protein: CASSQDFTDTQYF. The chain carries TRBV3-1 (or the pseudogene TRBV3-2) and TRBJ2-3, with D tentatively TRBD2 (5 bases). CDR3 size: 13 residues. Trimming stripped 3 bases from V and 2 bases from J, with 6 bases between. Germline V gives CDR1 LGHDT, CDR2 YNNKEL (reference sequence).

V and J are TRBV9 and TRBJ2-3; D remains unclear. The germline V gene has CDR1 SGDLS and CDR2 YYNGEE. This CDR3 has 13 amino acids. V was clipped by 2 bases and J by 6 bases, with 10 bases between them. CDR3 DNA sequence: TGTGCCAGCAGCGTGCAGGCGACGGATACGCAGTATTTT. Translation gives CASSVQATDTQYF.

The chain employs TRBV7-6 and TRBJ2-3; no reliable D call. The CDR3 is 15 amino acids. The germline V and J ends were trimmed by 1 base and 0 bases, with 8 bases remaining between them. The germline CDR1 and CDR2 sequences are SGHVS and FNYEAQ. CDR3 loop: CASSLVGLSTDTQYF. As DNA, the CDR3 is TGTGCCAGCAGCTTAGTTGGCTTAAGCACAGATACGCAGTATTTT. Supplemented by reference TRBV7-6 and TRBJ2-3, the full variable domain reads GAGVSQSPRYKVTKRGQDVALRCDPISGHVSLYWYRQALGQGPEFLTYFNYEAQQDKSGLPNDRFSAERPEGSISTLTIQRTEQRDSAMYRCASSLVGLSTDTQYFGPGTRLTVL.

The rearrangement uses TRBV7-3 and TRBJ2-3; D possibly corresponds to TRBD2 (7 bases). V was clipped by 4 bases and J by 3 bases, with 17 bases between them. This CDR3 spans 16 amino acids. The germline V gene encodes CDR1 SGHTA and CDR2 FQGTGA. The CDR3 DNA is TGTGCCAGCAGCTCTAGATCGGGGGGCTTTACAGATACGCAGTATTTT. It is translated as CASSSRSGGFTDTQYF.

The genes are TRBV19 and TRBJ1-4; D call uncertain. Trimming pared 9 bases from V and 3 bases from J, leaving 8 bases between. Germline assignment: CDR1 LNHDA and CDR2 SQIVND (reference sequence). There are 12 residues in the CDR3. The CDR3 DNA reads as TGTGCCAGCTTCGGGGCTAATGAAAAACTGTTTTTT. Protein: CASFGANEKLFF.

This clone was seen just once. The V gene is TRBV5-4, the J gene TRBJ1-2, with 7 nucleotides matching TRBD1. Germline V CDR1 and CDR2: SGHNT, YYREEE (reference sequence). CDR3 length equals 14 residues. The V gene end was trimmed by 5 bases and the J gene end by 1 base; junction bases not matched to a gene: 5. This CDR3 is CASREQGRNYGYTF. The CDR3 bases are TGTGCCAGCAGAGAACAGGGGCGTAACTATGGCTACACCTTC.